This T cell receptor beta chain was sequenced for a study of cytomegalovirus exposure and HLA in healthy donors. This CDR3 spans 14 amino acids. Germline CDR1 and CDR2: SEHNR and FQNEAQ (reference sequence). The V and J ends lost 4 bases and 5 bases, in that order; junction bases with no gene match: 8. The PCR employed 60 Vbeta primers together with 13 Jbeta primers. Authors' data handling: There were about 80 million unique TCR beta chains by a later count, and 10 million to 12 million of them were shared. Data came from immunoSEQ multiplex PCR; TCRdb stores just in-frame clones and leaves some out. The V and J calls and clone size come from that table; D and trimming were worked out from the DNA. In all, the sample yields almost 35,000 clones. Details on this clone: Its target is unknown.

Study results and limitations: By HLA locus, TCR association rates varied in a later analysis, with DRB1 showing the most and HLA-C the fewest. In a later analysis, specific HLA alleles were associated with over 15,000 TCR beta sequences at a 0.05 false discovery rate.

This TCR derives from a woman in her thirties or forties in good health and CMV-seropositive. The chain is built from TRBV7-9 and TRBJ2-7; 7 bases map to TRBD1. Sequences were obtained from PBMCs. CDR3 amino acids: CASSSHPDRDEQYF. As DNA, the CDR3 is TGTGCCAGCAGCTCACACCCTGACAGGGACGAGCAGTACTTC.